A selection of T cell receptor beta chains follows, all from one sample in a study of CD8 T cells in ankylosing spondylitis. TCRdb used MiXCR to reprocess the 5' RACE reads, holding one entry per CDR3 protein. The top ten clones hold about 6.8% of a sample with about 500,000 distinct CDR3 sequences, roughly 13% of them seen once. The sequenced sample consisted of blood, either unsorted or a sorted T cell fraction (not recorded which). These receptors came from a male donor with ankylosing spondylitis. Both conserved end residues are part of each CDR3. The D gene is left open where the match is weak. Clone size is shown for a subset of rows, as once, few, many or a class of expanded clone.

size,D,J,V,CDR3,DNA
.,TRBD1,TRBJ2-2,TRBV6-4,CASSRTGPRPGELFF,TGTGCCAGCAGTAGGACAGGTCCGCGCCCCGGGGAGCTGTTTTTT
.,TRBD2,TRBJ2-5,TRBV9,CASSVDSGREQETQYF,TGTGCCAGCAGCGTAGATAGCGGGAGGGAACAAGAGACCCAGTACTTC
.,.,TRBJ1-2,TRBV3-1,CASSQASRAGHGYTF,TGTGCCAGCAGCCAAGCTTCGAGGGCAGGACATGGCTACACCTTC
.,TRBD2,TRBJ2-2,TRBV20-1,CSAIERERTGELFF,TGCAGTGCTATAGAGCGGGAGAGAACCGGGGAGCTGTTTTTT
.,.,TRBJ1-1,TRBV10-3,CAIRRQLSMNTEAFF,TGTGCCATCAGGAGACAGCTATCCATGAACACTGAAGCTTTCTTT
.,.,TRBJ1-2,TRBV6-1,CASSASGQGIDYGYTF,TGTGCCAGCAGCGCCTCGGGCCAGGGAATTGACTATGGCTACACCTTC
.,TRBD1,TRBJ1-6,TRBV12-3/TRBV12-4,CASSTQGVAPLHF,TGTGCCAGCAGTACCCAGGGGGTGGCACCCCTCCACTTT
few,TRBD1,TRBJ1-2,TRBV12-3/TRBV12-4,CASSQDRALVFYTF,TGTGCCAGCAGCCAGGACAGGGCCCTAGTTTTCTACACCTTC
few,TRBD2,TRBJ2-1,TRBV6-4,CASSRRTSGRGYNEQFF,TGTGCCAGCAGTAGACGGACTAGCGGGAGGGGCTACAATGAGCAGTTCTTC
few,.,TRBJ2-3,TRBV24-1,CATSDLNRVGGTDTQYF,TGTGCCACCAGTGATTTGAACAGGGTCGGCGGCACAGATACGCAGTATTTT
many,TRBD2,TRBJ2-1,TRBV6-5,CASSSLADSYNEQFF,TGTGCCAGCAGTTCCCTAGCGGACTCCTACAATGAGCAGTTCTTC
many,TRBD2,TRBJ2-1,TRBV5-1,CASSLMGLAGGNEQFF,TGCGCCAGCAGCTTGATGGGACTAGCGGGAGGCAATGAGCAGTTCTTC
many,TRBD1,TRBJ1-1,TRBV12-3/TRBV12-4,CASSVTGGAFF,TGTGCCAGCAGTGTTACAGGGGGAGCTTTCTTT
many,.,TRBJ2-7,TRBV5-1,CASSLRQGTDEQYF,TGCGCCAGCAGCTTGCGGCAGGGAACTGACGAGCAGTACTTC
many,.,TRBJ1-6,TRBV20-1,CSARDYRQGYSPLHF,TGCAGTGCTAGAGATTATAGGCAGGGTTATTCACCCCTCCACTTT
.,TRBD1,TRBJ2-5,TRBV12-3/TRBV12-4,CASADTGAETQYF,TGTGCCAGCGCTGACACAGGGGCAGAGACCCAGTACTTC
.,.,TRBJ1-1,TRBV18,CASSPPLGRDTAAFF,TGTGCCAGCTCACCACCGTTGGGCCGGGACACGGCTGCTTTCTTT
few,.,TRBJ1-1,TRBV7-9,CASSATAEAFF,TGTGCCAGCAGCGCTACTGCTGAAGCTTTCTTT
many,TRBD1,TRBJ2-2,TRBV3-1,CASSIRDRGMIGELFF,TGTGCCAGCAGCATCCGGGACAGGGGAATGATCGGGGAGCTGTTTTTT
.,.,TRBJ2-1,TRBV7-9,CASSARPAGGAYNEQFF,TGTGCCAGCAGCGCCCGCCCTGCAGGGGGGGCCTACAATGAGCAGTTCTTC
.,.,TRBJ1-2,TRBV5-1,CASSLVPSGTAYGYTF,TGCGCCAGCAGCTTGGTTCCTTCCGGGACGGCCTATGGCTACACCTTC
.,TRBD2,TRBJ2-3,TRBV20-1,CSARGGRVVTDTQYF,TGCAGTGCTAGAGGCGGGAGGGTGGTAACAGATACGCAGTATTTT
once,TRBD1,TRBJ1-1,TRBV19,CASSVTGPAGGSTEAFF,TGTGCCAGTAGTGTTACAGGACCAGCAGGGGGGAGCACTGAAGCTTTCTTT
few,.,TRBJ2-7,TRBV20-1,CSAVAAFRGTYEQYF,TGCAGTGCGGTCGCTGCTTTTAGGGGGACCTACGAGCAGTACTTC
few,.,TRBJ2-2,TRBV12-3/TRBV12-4,CASSFGNRGELFF,TGTGCCAGCAGTTTCGGGAACCGCGGGGAGCTGTTTTTT
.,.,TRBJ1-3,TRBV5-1,CASSLASESGNTIYF,TGCGCCAGCAGCTTGGCGTCAGAATCTGGAAACACCATATATTTT
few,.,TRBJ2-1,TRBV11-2,CASTGPRLGNEQFF,TGTGCCAGTACCGGGCCGAGGTTAGGCAATGAGCAGTTCTTC
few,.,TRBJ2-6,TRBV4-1,CASSQDSRAPGANVLTF,TGCGCCAGCAGCCAAGATAGCCGAGCACCCGGGGCCAACGTCCTGACTTTC
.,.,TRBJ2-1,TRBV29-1,CSAAQWGANEQFF,TGCAGCGCCGCCCAGTGGGGAGCCAATGAGCAGTTCTTC
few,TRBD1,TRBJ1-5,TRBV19,CASSRGQTDSNQPQHF,TGTGCCAGTAGTAGGGGACAGACCGATAGCAATCAGCCCCAGCATTTT